This T cell receptor (beta chain) emerged from a study of shared clonotypes between healthy human individuals. This clone was observed once. The antigen is not known. General observations from the study: Sharing of clonotypes among donors was expected to vary with sequencing depth. Shared clonotypes: 4.5% to 5% naive CD4, around 4% naive CD8, about 2.5% memory CD4, approximately 0.4% memory CD8.

TCRdb's table, derived via immunoSEQ multiplex PCR, lists solely in-frame clones and lacks some. The data hold millions of clones, with 93% observed a single time. This CDR3 comprises 16 residues. The sequencing input was naive CD4+ T cells from PBMCs. Regarding subset: CD45RA+ positively selected. The receptor comes from a man between 18 and 35 years old in good health. Some clones in this sample may be carry-over from other donors' samples. The chain carries TRBV21-1 and TRBJ2-7; the DNA was not compared with TRBD2, the D call given in the table. TRBV21-1 is an annotated pseudogene. CDR3 sequence reads: CASSKVVSGGPYEQYF. DNA for the CDR3: TGTGCCAGCAGCAAAGTGGTTAGCGGGGGGCCCTACGAGCAGTACTTC.